Described below is a single T cell receptor (beta chain) sequence and its context. Germline V gives CDR1 MNHEY, CDR2 SVGEGT. The V end lost 6 bases, the J end lost 1 base, and 21 bases lay between the germline ends. CDR3 length: 18 residues. Source study methods: It was from reference gene primer amplification that nucleated cell counts were estimated. Sequencing was performed with immunoSEQ multiplex PCR; in TCRdb, only in-frame clones are kept and a portion is missing. The DNA was the basis for D and trimming; V, J and clone size are from that table. The table lists about 280,000 clones, over 75% of them singletons. This specimen belongs to a study of blood T cell repertoires in COVID-19. Study overall: The study drew acute and convalescent COVID-19 samples from the United States, Italy and Spain. T cells, B-cell-depleted T cells, or PBMCs provided the cDNA or gDNA that served as material.

The sequenced material came from peripheral blood. The genes are TRBV6-2 or TRBV6-3 and TRBJ2-2, with D perhaps matching TRBD2 (6 bases). The TCR was taken from a man aged 18-30 years with active or convalescent COVID-19. Written as DNA, the CDR3 is TGTGCCAGCAGCCCACGGCTCCGCGGGGCTCTGAACACCGGGGAGCTGTTTTTT. Protein sequence: CASSPRLRGALNTGELFF.